This TCR beta chain was obtained from a study of blood T cell repertoires in COVID-19. In the study overall: The origin of the acute and convalescent COVID-19 samples was the United States, Italy and Spain. The analysed material was cDNA or gDNA that came from T cells, B-cell-depleted T cells, or PBMCs.

This CDR3 comprises 14 residues. Germline CDR1 reads LNHDA; CDR2 reads SQIVND (reference sequence). The V and J ends lost 1 base and 2 bases respectively, with 9 bases between them. Profiled with immunoSEQ multiplex PCR; TCRdb holds only in-frame clones, not every one. The repertoire holds about 200,000 clones, around 90% seen once, with more than 5.5% in the top ten. The sequencing sample was made of peripheral blood. This chain links TRBV19 with TRBJ2-7; D ambiguous. This clonotype was sampled from a man in his sixties who had recovered from COVID-19. The CDR3, as DNA: TGTGCCAGTAGTATAGCTGTGCAGACCTACGAGCAGTACTTC. It encodes CASSIAVQTYEQYF. Complete variable domain (other parts from reference TRBV19 and TRBJ2-7): DGGITQSPKYLFRKEGQNVTLSCEQNLNHDAMYWYRQDPGQGLRLIYYSQIVNDFQKGDIAEGYSVSREKKESFPLTVTSAQKNPTAFYLCASSIAVQTYEQYFGPGTRLTVT.